The rows below give T cell receptor beta chains drawn from one sample of a study of regulatory T cells in long-lasting Graves disease. TCRdb fed the multiplex PCR reads into MiXCR, producing one record per CDR3 protein. The sample includes 450,000 or so distinct CDR3 sequences, about a fifth seen only once; the top ten take 7.8%. This sample comprised peripheral blood mononuclear cells (PBMCs), obtained when the disease was refractory, from a patient treated with antithyroid drugs. The receptors derive from a female donor with Graves disease. CDR3s include the opening cysteine and the closing phenylalanine or tryptophan. Each record gives: D gene, V gene, clone size, J gene, CDR3 DNA, CDR3 protein. A D gene is named only where the DNA matches it firmly. Rows give clone size only sometimes, using once, few, many, or a class for an expanded clone.

d_gene: TRBD2
v_gene: TRBV29-1
abundance: NA
j_gene: TRBJ2-1
CDR3nt: TGCAGCGCCCTGACTAGCTTAGCCACTGAGCAGTTCTTC
CDR3aa: CSALTSLATEQFF

d_gene: NA
v_gene: TRBV20-1
abundance: few
j_gene: TRBJ2-7
CDR3nt: TGCAGTGCTAGGGCAATTGGCGGTTACGAGCAGTACTTC
CDR3aa: CSARAIGGYEQYF

d_gene: TRBD1
v_gene: TRBV7-9
abundance: many
j_gene: TRBJ2-7
CDR3nt: TGTGCCAGCCTCGGACAGGGCTTCCACGAGCAGTACTTC
CDR3aa: CASLGQGFHEQYF

d_gene: NA
v_gene: TRBV19
abundance: few
j_gene: TRBJ1-5
CDR3nt: TGTGCCAGTAGTATCCGGGGAGGCGCTCAGCCCCAGCATTTT
CDR3aa: CASSIRGGAQPQHF

d_gene: NA
v_gene: TRBV14
abundance: few
j_gene: TRBJ2-2
CDR3nt: TGTGCCAGCAGCCAAGAGTTGGAAGGGGCGAGCACCGGGGAGCTGTTTTTT
CDR3aa: CASSQELEGASTGELFF

d_gene: NA
v_gene: TRBV6-2/TRBV6-3
abundance: once
j_gene: TRBJ2-1
CDR3nt: TGTGCCACCCCCTTCGGGAATGAGCAGTTCTTC
CDR3aa: CATPFGNEQFF

d_gene: NA
v_gene: TRBV3-1
abundance: NA
j_gene: TRBJ2-7
CDR3nt: TGTGCCAGCAGCCAACGGGGCTGGGGGGCATCCTACGAGCAGTACTTC
CDR3aa: CASSQRGWGASYEQYF

d_gene: NA
v_gene: TRBV12-3/TRBV12-4
abundance: many
j_gene: TRBJ2-1
CDR3nt: TGTGCCAGCGGAGGGTCGGTGTCGAGCAATGAGCAGTTCTTC
CDR3aa: CASGGSVSSNEQFF

d_gene: NA
v_gene: TRBV5-1
abundance: NA
j_gene: TRBJ1-2
CDR3nt: TGCGCCAGCAGCTTTCGAGAGGGTGACGATGGCTACACCTTC
CDR3aa: CASSFREGDDGYTF

d_gene: NA
v_gene: TRBV4-2
abundance: NA
j_gene: TRBJ2-7
CDR3nt: TGTGCCAGCGCTCCTGGGCCCTCCTACGAGCAGTACTTC
CDR3aa: CASAPGPSYEQYF

d_gene: TRBD1
v_gene: TRBV10-2
abundance: many
j_gene: TRBJ1-1
CDR3nt: TGTGCCAGCAGCTGGACAGGGCGCGACACTGAAGCTTTCTTT
CDR3aa: CASSWTGRDTEAFF

d_gene: NA
v_gene: TRBV30
abundance: NA
j_gene: TRBJ1-2
CDR3nt: TGTGCCTGGTCTTTGGAGACAGGATATAACTATGGCTACACCTTC
CDR3aa: CAWSLETGYNYGYTF

d_gene: NA
v_gene: TRBV30
abundance: NA
j_gene: TRBJ2-3
CDR3nt: TGTGCCTGGAGTGGCGGGGTATCTAGCACAGATACGCAGTATTTT
CDR3aa: CAWSGGVSSTDTQYF

d_gene: TRBD2
v_gene: TRBV6-1
abundance: many
j_gene: TRBJ2-7
CDR3nt: TGTGCCAGCAGTGCGGCTAGCGGGAGTAAAGAGCAGTACTTC
CDR3aa: CASSAASGSKEQYF

d_gene: NA
v_gene: TRBV6-2/TRBV6-3
abundance: NA
j_gene: TRBJ1-4
CDR3nt: TGTGCCAGCAGTTATAATCCCTCAAATGAAAAACTGTTTTTT
CDR3aa: CASSYNPSNEKLFF

d_gene: NA
v_gene: TRBV30
abundance: few
j_gene: TRBJ1-1
CDR3nt: TGTGCCTGGAGTCACAGCTCGGGCACTGAAGCTTTCTTT
CDR3aa: CAWSHSSGTEAFF

d_gene: NA
v_gene: TRBV12-3/TRBV12-4
abundance: NA
j_gene: TRBJ1-1
CDR3nt: TGTGCCAGCGGGAGCCGTGAAGCTTTCTTT
CDR3aa: CASGSREAFF

d_gene: NA
v_gene: TRBV28
abundance: many
j_gene: TRBJ1-5
CDR3nt: TGTGCCAGCAGCCCTTGGGAGGGGTCTGGCAGCAATCAGCCCCAGCATTTT
CDR3aa: CASSPWEGSGSNQPQHF

d_gene: NA
v_gene: TRBV27
abundance: many
j_gene: TRBJ2-5
CDR3nt: TGTGCCAGCAGTTTATATGGGGGGGCGCGGGAGACCCAGTACTTC
CDR3aa: CASSLYGGARETQYF

d_gene: NA
v_gene: TRBV6-5
abundance: many
j_gene: TRBJ1-1
CDR3nt: TGTGCCAGCAGTTACGCCGGAGCAAAAGCTTTCTTT
CDR3aa: CASSYAGAKAFF

d_gene: NA
v_gene: TRBV7-2
abundance: NA
j_gene: TRBJ1-3
CDR3nt: TGTGCCAGCAGCCCAGGACCCAAAAACCCCGGAAACACCATATATTTT
CDR3aa: CASSPGPKNPGNTIYF

d_gene: TRBD2
v_gene: TRBV11-2
abundance: NA
j_gene: TRBJ2-1
CDR3nt: TGTGCCAGCAGCTTCCCCTTTAGCGGGGATGAGCAGTTCTTC
CDR3aa: CASSFPFSGDEQFF

d_gene: TRBD2
v_gene: TRBV2
abundance: many
j_gene: TRBJ2-7
CDR3nt: TGTGCCAGCAGGACCTTGGACGGGGGGTACGAGCAGTACTTC
CDR3aa: CASRTLDGGYEQYF

d_gene: TRBD1
v_gene: TRBV20-1
abundance: NA
j_gene: TRBJ1-6
CDR3nt: TGCAGTGCTAGGGGGACAGGGGGAGGCTCCTATAATTCACCCCTCCACTTT
CDR3aa: CSARGTGGGSYNSPLHF

d_gene: TRBD2
v_gene: TRBV27
abundance: NA
j_gene: TRBJ2-2
CDR3nt: TGTGCCAGCAGTCTATTGCGTTCTAGCGGGAGGGCTTTCAACACCGGGGAGCTGTTTTTT
CDR3aa: CASSLLRSSGRAFNTGELFF

d_gene: NA
v_gene: TRBV20-1
abundance: many
j_gene: TRBJ1-2
CDR3nt: TGCAGTGCTAGAGAGGAGGGATTAGTCTATGGCTACACCTTC
CDR3aa: CSAREEGLVYGYTF

d_gene: NA
v_gene: TRBV19
abundance: NA
j_gene: TRBJ1-2
CDR3nt: TGTGCCAGTAGTATCGACCCGGGTTTATATGGCTACACCTTC
CDR3aa: CASSIDPGLYGYTF

d_gene: NA
v_gene: TRBV7-9
abundance: NA
j_gene: TRBJ2-5
CDR3nt: TGTGCCAGCAGCCTTTTGAGTGGAGGCGAGACCCAGTACTTC
CDR3aa: CASSLLSGGETQYF

d_gene: NA
v_gene: TRBV29-1
abundance: few
j_gene: TRBJ2-2
CDR3nt: TGCAGCGTTGGGGCAAACACCGGGGAGCTGTTTTTT
CDR3aa: CSVGANTGELFF

d_gene: NA
v_gene: TRBV18
abundance: NA
j_gene: TRBJ2-1
CDR3nt: TGTGCCAGCTCACGGGACCAGGGAGGTTCTTCCTACAATGAGCAGTTCTTC
CDR3aa: CASSRDQGGSSYNEQFF

d_gene: NA
v_gene: TRBV7-2
abundance: NA
j_gene: TRBJ1-1
CDR3nt: TGTGCCAGCAGCACGACATACAACACTGAAGCTTTCTTT
CDR3aa: CASSTTYNTEAFF

d_gene: NA
v_gene: TRBV19
abundance: NA
j_gene: TRBJ1-3
CDR3nt: TGTGCCAGTAGCCCGTTCAGCTCTGGAAACACCATATATTTT
CDR3aa: CASSPFSSGNTIYF

d_gene: NA
v_gene: TRBV7-9
abundance: NA
j_gene: TRBJ2-3
CDR3nt: TGTGCCAGCAGCTCCCGGACCTCAGATACGCAGTATTTT
CDR3aa: CASSSRTSDTQYF

d_gene: NA
v_gene: TRBV28
abundance: NA
j_gene: TRBJ1-2
CDR3nt: TGTGCCAGCAGTTCATATAACAGGGCGGGAAAGAACTCTGGCTACACCTTC
CDR3aa: CASSSYNRAGKNSGYTF

d_gene: TRBD1
v_gene: TRBV12-3/TRBV12-4
abundance: NA
j_gene: TRBJ2-5
CDR3nt: TGTGCCAGCAGATCGACAGGGGGAAGAGAGACCCAGTACTTC
CDR3aa: CASRSTGGRETQYF

d_gene: NA
v_gene: TRBV28
abundance: many
j_gene: TRBJ2-7
CDR3nt: TGTGCCAGCAGTTGGGGGGACAGTAGATCCTACGAGCAGTACTTC
CDR3aa: CASSWGDSRSYEQYF

d_gene: TRBD1
v_gene: TRBV27
abundance: many
j_gene: TRBJ1-6
CDR3nt: TGTGCCAGCAGTTCGGGACAGATTAATTCACCCCTCCACTTT
CDR3aa: CASSSGQINSPLHF

d_gene: TRBD1
v_gene: TRBV6-1
abundance: many
j_gene: TRBJ2-7
CDR3nt: TGTGCCAGCAGGGACAGGGGACACGAGCAGTACTTC
CDR3aa: CASRDRGHEQYF

d_gene: NA
v_gene: TRBV11-1
abundance: NA
j_gene: TRBJ2-3
CDR3nt: TGTGCCAGCAGCCTCGGGACACAACTCCAGAATACGCAGTATTTT
CDR3aa: CASSLGTQLQNTQYF

d_gene: TRBD1
v_gene: TRBV11-2
abundance: few
j_gene: TRBJ2-7
CDR3nt: TGTGCCAGCAGCTTAGATAAGGCCAGGGACAGGGGGTACGAGCAGTACTTC
CDR3aa: CASSLDKARDRGYEQYF

d_gene: NA
v_gene: TRBV29-1
abundance: NA
j_gene: TRBJ2-7
CDR3nt: TGCAGCGTTGAGTCGGACCGCTCCTACGAGCAGTACTTC
CDR3aa: CSVESDRSYEQYF

d_gene: TRBD2
v_gene: TRBV9
abundance: few
j_gene: TRBJ2-1
CDR3nt: TGTGCCAGCAGCGTACTAGCGGACTCCTACAATGAGCAGTTCTTC
CDR3aa: CASSVLADSYNEQFF

d_gene: TRBD1
v_gene: TRBV11-1
abundance: many
j_gene: TRBJ2-7
CDR3nt: TGTGCCAGCAGCTTAGGACAGGGAAGTCACTTC
CDR3aa: CASSLGQGSHF

d_gene: TRBD2
v_gene: TRBV28
abundance: many
j_gene: TRBJ2-7
CDR3nt: TGTGCCAGCAGTACGATTAGCGGGAGGGCCGCCGAATTGTACGAGCAGTACTTC
CDR3aa: CASSTISGRAAELYEQYF

d_gene: NA
v_gene: TRBV28
abundance: few
j_gene: TRBJ2-2
CDR3nt: TGTGCCAGCACGCAGTGGGGACTTAACACCGGGGAGCTGTTTTTT
CDR3aa: CASTQWGLNTGELFF

d_gene: TRBD2
v_gene: TRBV20-1
abundance: many
j_gene: TRBJ2-7
CDR3nt: TGCAGTGCTAGAGATAGGGAGGCGGGAGGGCCCTACGAGCAGTACTTC
CDR3aa: CSARDREAGGPYEQYF

d_gene: TRBD2
v_gene: TRBV20-1
abundance: few
j_gene: TRBJ2-2
CDR3nt: TGCAGTGCTGGGGGGCAGACTAGCGGAGGGAACACCGGGGAGCTGTTTTTT
CDR3aa: CSAGGQTSGGNTGELFF

d_gene: NA
v_gene: TRBV4-2
abundance: NA
j_gene: TRBJ2-7
CDR3nt: TGTGCCAGCAGCCAAGATCCCTGGGGAAACTACGAGCAGTACTTC
CDR3aa: CASSQDPWGNYEQYF

d_gene: TRBD1
v_gene: TRBV2
abundance: many
j_gene: TRBJ1-2
CDR3nt: TGTGCCAGCCTCGGGACAGGGGGCCGACGGTTTGGCTACACCTTC
CDR3aa: CASLGTGGRRFGYTF

d_gene: NA
v_gene: TRBV4-1
abundance: NA
j_gene: TRBJ2-7
CDR3nt: TGCGCCAGCAGCCAAGATCTATCCCTAGCGAGTTCCTACGAGCAGTACTTC
CDR3aa: CASSQDLSLASSYEQYF

d_gene: NA
v_gene: TRBV3-1
abundance: few
j_gene: TRBJ1-1
CDR3nt: TGTGCCAGCAGCCGCCATGACAGCCGAGCTTTCTTT
CDR3aa: CASSRHDSRAFF

d_gene: NA
v_gene: TRBV27
abundance: NA
j_gene: TRBJ2-2
CDR3nt: TGTGCCAGCAGTTTATCGGGGGAACTAGCTAACACCGGGGAGCTGTTTTTT
CDR3aa: CASSLSGELANTGELFF

d_gene: NA
v_gene: TRBV11-1
abundance: many
j_gene: TRBJ2-7
CDR3nt: TGTGCCAGCAGCTTAGTACGAGGGACCACCCCGGACGAGCAGTACTTC
CDR3aa: CASSLVRGTTPDEQYF

d_gene: NA
v_gene: TRBV28
abundance: many
j_gene: TRBJ2-5
CDR3nt: TGTGCCAGCACCACTCCGGACTTCGGGGAGACCCAGTACTTC
CDR3aa: CASTTPDFGETQYF

d_gene: TRBD2
v_gene: TRBV2
abundance: many
j_gene: TRBJ2-1
CDR3nt: TGTGCCAGCTCAGATCCCAGCGGGAGCCCAATTGAGCAGTTCTTC
CDR3aa: CASSDPSGSPIEQFF

d_gene: TRBD2
v_gene: TRBV3-1
abundance: many
j_gene: TRBJ2-7
CDR3nt: TGTGCCAGCAGCCAAATTAGCGGGACCTACGAGCAGTACTTC
CDR3aa: CASSQISGTYEQYF

d_gene: NA
v_gene: TRBV20-1
abundance: few
j_gene: TRBJ2-5
CDR3nt: TGCAGTGCTAGCGGGAGATTAGAGACCCAGTACTTC
CDR3aa: CSASGRLETQYF

d_gene: NA
v_gene: TRBV11-1
abundance: many
j_gene: TRBJ2-7
CDR3nt: TGTGCCAGCAGCTTAAGGCGAGATTACGAGCAGTACTTC
CDR3aa: CASSLRRDYEQYF

d_gene: NA
v_gene: TRBV2
abundance: NA
j_gene: TRBJ2-3
CDR3nt: TGTGCCAGCAGCCAAAGACATGGGACAGATACGCAGTATTTT
CDR3aa: CASSQRHGTDTQYF